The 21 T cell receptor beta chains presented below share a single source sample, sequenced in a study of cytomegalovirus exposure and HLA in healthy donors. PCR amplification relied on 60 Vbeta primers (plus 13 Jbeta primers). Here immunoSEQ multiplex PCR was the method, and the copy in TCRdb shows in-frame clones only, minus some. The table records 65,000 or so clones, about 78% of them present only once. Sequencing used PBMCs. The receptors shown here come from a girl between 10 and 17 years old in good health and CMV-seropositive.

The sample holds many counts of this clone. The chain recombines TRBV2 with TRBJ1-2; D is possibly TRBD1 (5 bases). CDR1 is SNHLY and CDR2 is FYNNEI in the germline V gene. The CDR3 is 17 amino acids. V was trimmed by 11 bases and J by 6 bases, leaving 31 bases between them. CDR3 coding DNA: TGTGCCGAATTGGGTAGTCCGGGGACTGGTCCTTGGCATGGCTACACCTTC. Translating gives CAELGSPGTGPWHGYTF.

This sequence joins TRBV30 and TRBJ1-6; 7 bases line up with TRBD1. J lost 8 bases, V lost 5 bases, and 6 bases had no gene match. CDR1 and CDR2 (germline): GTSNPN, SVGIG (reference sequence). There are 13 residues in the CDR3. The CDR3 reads CAWRVGGDSPLHF. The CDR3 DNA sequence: TGTGCCTGGCGGGTAGGGGGCGATTCACCCCTCCACTTT.

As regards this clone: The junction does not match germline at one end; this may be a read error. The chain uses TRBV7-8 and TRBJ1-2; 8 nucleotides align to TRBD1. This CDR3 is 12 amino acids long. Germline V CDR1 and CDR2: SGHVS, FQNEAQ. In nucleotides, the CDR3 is TGTGCCAGCAGCCACGGACAGGGATTCCCCTCCTTC. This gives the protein CASSHGQGFPSF. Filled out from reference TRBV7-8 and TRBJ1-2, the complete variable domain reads GAGVSQSPRYKVAKRGQDVALRCDPISGHVSLFWYQQALGQGPEFLTYFQNEAQLDKSGLPSDRFFAERPEGSVSTLKIQRTQQEDSAVYLCASSHGQGFPSFGSGTRLTVV.

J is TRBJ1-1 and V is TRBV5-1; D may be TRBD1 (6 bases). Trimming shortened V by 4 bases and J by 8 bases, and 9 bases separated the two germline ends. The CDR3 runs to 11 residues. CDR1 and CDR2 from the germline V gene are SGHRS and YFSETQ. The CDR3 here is CASSGTGEAFF. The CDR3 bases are TGCGCCAGCAGCGGTACAGGGGAAGCTTTCTTT.

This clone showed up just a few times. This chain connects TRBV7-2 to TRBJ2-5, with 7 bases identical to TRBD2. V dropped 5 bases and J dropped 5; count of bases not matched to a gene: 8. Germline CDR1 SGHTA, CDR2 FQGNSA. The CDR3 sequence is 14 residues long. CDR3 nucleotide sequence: TGTGCCAGCAGCGCGATAGCGGGCGGTGAGACCCAGTACTTC. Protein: CASSAIAGGETQYF.

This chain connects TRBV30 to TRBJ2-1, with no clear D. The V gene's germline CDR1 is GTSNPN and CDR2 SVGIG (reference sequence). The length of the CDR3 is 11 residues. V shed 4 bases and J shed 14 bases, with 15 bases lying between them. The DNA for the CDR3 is TGTGCCTGGAAGGAGCTAGTTCTTGAGTTCTTC. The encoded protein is CAWKELVLEFF.

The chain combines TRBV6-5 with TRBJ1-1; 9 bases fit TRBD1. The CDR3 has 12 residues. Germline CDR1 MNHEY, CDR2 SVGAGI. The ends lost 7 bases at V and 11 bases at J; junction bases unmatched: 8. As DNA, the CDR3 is TGTGCCAGCACCCAGACAGGGGGAAAGGCTTTCTTT. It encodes CASTQTGGKAFF.

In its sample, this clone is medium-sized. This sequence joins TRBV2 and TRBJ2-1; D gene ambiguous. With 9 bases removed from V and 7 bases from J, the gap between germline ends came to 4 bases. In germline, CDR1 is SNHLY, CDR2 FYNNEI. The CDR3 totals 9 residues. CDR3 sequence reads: CASTNEQFF. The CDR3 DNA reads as TGTGCCAGTACAAATGAGCAGTTCTTC.

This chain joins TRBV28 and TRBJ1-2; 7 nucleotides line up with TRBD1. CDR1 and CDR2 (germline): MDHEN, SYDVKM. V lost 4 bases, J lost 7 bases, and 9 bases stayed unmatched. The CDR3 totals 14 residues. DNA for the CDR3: TGTGCCAGCAGTTGGGGGACAGCCACTCTTGGCTACACCTTC. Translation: CASSWGTATLGYTF.

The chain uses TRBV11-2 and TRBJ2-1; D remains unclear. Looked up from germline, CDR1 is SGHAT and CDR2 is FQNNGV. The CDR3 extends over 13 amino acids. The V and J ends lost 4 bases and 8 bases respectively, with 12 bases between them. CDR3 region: CASSSDNGHEQFF. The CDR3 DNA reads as TGTGCCAGCAGCTCAGACAATGGCCATGAGCAGTTCTTC.

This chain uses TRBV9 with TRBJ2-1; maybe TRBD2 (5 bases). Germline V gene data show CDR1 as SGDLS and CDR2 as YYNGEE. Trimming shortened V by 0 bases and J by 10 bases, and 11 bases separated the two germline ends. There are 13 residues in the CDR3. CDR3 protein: CASSVEFGREQFF. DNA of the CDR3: TGTGCCAGCAGCGTAGAGTTTGGGAGAGAGCAGTTCTTC.

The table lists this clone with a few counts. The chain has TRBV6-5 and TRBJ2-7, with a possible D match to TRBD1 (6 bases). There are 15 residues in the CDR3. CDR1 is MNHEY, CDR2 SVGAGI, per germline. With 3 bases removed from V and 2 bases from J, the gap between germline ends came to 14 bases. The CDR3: CASSYSQGIAYEQYF. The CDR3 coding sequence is TGTGCCAGCAGTTATTCCCAGGGGATCGCCTACGAGCAGTACTTC.

The CDR3 region is CATRTIVDIGEQFF. CDR3 coding DNA: TGTGCCACCAGGACTATTGTTGACATAGGTGAGCAGTTCTTC. This chain joins TRBV6-8 and TRBJ2-1; possibly TRBD2 for D (6 bases). Trimming stripped 10 bases from V and 9 bases from J, with 22 bases between. This CDR3 has 14 amino acids. Germline CDR1 MNHGY, CDR2 SAAAGT.

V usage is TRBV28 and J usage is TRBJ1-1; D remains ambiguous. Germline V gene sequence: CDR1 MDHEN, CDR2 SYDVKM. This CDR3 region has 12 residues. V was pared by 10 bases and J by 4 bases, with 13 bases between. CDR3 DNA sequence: TGTGCCACCTCCACGAGGAGCACTGAAGCTTTCTTT. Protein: CATSTRSTEAFF.

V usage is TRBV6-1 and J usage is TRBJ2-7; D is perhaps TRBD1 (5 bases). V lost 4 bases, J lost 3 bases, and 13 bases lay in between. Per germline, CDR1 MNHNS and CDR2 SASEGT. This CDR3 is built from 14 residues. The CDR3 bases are TGTGCCAGCAGTGCTTCAGGCAGGGACTACGAGCAGTACTTC. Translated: CASSASGRDYEQYF.

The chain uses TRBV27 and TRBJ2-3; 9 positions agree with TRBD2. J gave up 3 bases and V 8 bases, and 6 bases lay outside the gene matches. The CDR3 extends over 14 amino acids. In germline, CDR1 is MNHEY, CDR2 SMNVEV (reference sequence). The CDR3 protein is CASQWLAGTDTQYF. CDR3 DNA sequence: TGTGCCAGCCAGTGGCTAGCGGGGACAGATACGCAGTATTTT.

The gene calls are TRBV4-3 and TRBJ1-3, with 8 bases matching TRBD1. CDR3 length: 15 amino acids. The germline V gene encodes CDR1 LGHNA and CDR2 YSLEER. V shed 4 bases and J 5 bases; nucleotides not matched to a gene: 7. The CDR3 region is CASSPTGTGRNTIYF. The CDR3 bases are TGCGCCAGCAGCCCAACCGGGACAGGCCGAAACACCATATATTTT.

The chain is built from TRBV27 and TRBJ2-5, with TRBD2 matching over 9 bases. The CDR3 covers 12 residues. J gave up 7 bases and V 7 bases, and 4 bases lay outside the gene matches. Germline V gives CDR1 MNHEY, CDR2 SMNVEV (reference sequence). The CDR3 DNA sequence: TGTGCCAGCATAGCGGGAGAAGGGACCCAGTACTTC. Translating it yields CASIAGEGTQYF.

CDR3 amino acids: CASSVAVSTDTQYF. The CDR3 nucleotides are TGTGCCAGCAGCGTAGCAGTCAGCACAGATACGCAGTATTTT. The chain joins TRBV9 to TRBJ2-3; D is unresolved. Trimming removed 0 bases from V and 0 bases from J, with 5 bases in between. Germline V gene sequence: CDR1 SGDLS, CDR2 YYNGEE. This CDR3 is 14 amino acids long. The entire variable domain, with the rest obtained from reference TRBV9 and TRBJ2-3, is as follows: DSGVTQTPKHLITATGQRVTLRCSPRSGDLSVYWYQQSLDQGLQFLIQYYNGEERAKGNILERFSAQQFPDLHSELNLSSLELGDSALYFCASSVAVSTDTQYFGPGTRLTVL.

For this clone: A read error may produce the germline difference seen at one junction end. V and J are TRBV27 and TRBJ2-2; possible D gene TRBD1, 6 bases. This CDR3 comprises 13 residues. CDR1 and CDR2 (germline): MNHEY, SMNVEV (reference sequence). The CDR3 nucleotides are TGTGCCAGCAGTTTCAGGGGCACCAGGGAGCTGTTTTTT. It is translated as CASSFRGTRELFF.

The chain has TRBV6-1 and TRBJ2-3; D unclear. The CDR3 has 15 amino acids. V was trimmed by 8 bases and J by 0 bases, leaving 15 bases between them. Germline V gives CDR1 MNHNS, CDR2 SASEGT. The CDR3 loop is CASPPLGSSTDTQYF. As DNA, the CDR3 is TGTGCCAGCCCTCCCTTGGGCTCTAGCACAGATACGCAGTATTTT.